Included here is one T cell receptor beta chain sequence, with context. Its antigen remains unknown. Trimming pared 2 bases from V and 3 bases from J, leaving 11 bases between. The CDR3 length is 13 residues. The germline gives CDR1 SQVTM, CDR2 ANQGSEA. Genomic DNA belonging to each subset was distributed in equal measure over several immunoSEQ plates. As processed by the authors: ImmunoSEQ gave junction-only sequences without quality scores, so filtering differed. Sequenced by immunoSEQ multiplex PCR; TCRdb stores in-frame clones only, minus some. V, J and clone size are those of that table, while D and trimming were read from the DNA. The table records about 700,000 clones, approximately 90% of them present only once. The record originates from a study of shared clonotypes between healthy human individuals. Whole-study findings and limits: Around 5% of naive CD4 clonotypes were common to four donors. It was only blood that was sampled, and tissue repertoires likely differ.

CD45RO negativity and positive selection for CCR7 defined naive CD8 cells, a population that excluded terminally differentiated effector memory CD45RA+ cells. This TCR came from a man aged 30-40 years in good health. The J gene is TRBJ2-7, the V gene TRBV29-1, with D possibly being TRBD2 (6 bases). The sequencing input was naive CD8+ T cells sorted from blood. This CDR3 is CSVEWRGSYEQYF. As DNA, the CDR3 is TGCAGCGTTGAATGGAGGGGTAGCTACGAGCAGTACTTC.